This TCR beta chain appears in the sequencing data of a study of human T cells and chemical hapten exposure. Study in general: The scalp of each patient received a weekly diphenylcyclopropenone dose for the full roughly 25-week study. Application of 0.01% DPC to the upper back was done by patch test, with a reading at 6 days.

TCRdb analysed the RACE reads with MiXCR anew, one entry per CDR3 protein. Of 85,000 to 130,000 distinct CDR3 sequences in the sample, 9% to 15% were seen once. Time point noted: pre-sensitization, week 0. As for treatment: therapeutic diphenylcyclopropenone sensitization with weekly scalp DPC. The authors' total RNA extraction used unfractionated whole blood. Study-wide results and limits: There was alopecia in the donors, so their immune response may differ from that of healthy people.

Concerning this clonotype: Its antigen is still unknown.

The CDR3 contains 13 residues. Trimming cost V 5 bases and J 3 bases, with 8 bases left between them. Per the germline V gene, CDR1 is SGHVS and CDR2 is FQNEAQ. The V gene is TRBV7-8, the J gene TRBJ1-5; no firm D call. The TCR comes from a woman in her fifties or sixties with alopecia areata. Some clones in this sample may be carry-over from other donors' samples. The sample was whole blood, taken in connection with sensitization to the hapten diphenylcyclopropenone (DPC). The DNA for the CDR3 is TGTGCCAGCAGCGCCGGCCACAATCAGCCCCAGCATTTT. Translating gives CASSAGHNQPQHF.